This TCR beta chain derives from a study of blood T cell repertoires in COVID-19. Study-wide background: In each case, the material was cDNA or gDNA derived from T cells, B-cell-depleted T cells, or PBMCs.

Those who participated ranged in age from roughly 18 to 89 years and resided in 20 to 30 US areas. Per the original data handling: Reference gene primer amplification in the assay estimated nucleated cell counts. Profiled with immunoSEQ multiplex PCR; TCRdb holds only in-frame clones, not every one. V, J and clone size are taken as reported in that table, and D and trimming were inferred from the DNA itself. The profile shows around 300,000 clones, approximately 88% of them singletons. The V end was cut by 6 bases, the J end by 0 bases, with 12 bases between. CDR1 SEHNR and CDR2 FQNEAQ come from the germline V gene (reference sequence). This CDR3 is 14 amino acids long.

The sequence was obtained from a young man who had recovered from COVID-19. The sequenced material came from PBMCs or T cells enriched from blood (not recorded which). The chain employs TRBV7-9 and TRBJ2-7; D gene unclear. This CDR3 reads CASSPPGFSYEQYF. CDR3 nucleotide sequence: TGTGCCAGCAGTCCCCCGGGTTTCTCCTACGAGCAGTACTTC.